This entry lists 9 T cell receptor beta chains sequenced from one sample in a study of CD8+ T cells in alopecia areata. Extraction of RNA preceded its reverse transcription into cDNA, which served as the sequencing template. Using immunoSEQ multiplex PCR, the repertoire was profiled, and TCRdb retains in-frame clones only, with some absent. The sample lists approximately 140,000 clones; over 70% were seen once. The specimen comprised CD8+ T cells sorted from blood, sampled at week 0. These receptor sequences come from a human donor with alopecia areata.

The chain carries TRBV13 and TRBJ2-7; maybe TRBD2 (7 bases). From germline, CDR1 is PRHDT and CDR2 FYEKMQ (reference sequence). Trimming left V 2 bases short and J 5 bases short, with 13 bases between. The CDR3 consists of 14 residues. The CDR3 sequence: CASSLRGAKDEQYF. In DNA form, the CDR3 reads TGTGCCAGCAGCTTACGGGGGGCCAAGGACGAGCAGTACTTC. Full variable domain (missing parts from reference TRBV13 and TRBJ2-7): AAGVIQSPRHLIKEKRETATLKCYPIPRHDTVYWYQQGPGQDPQFLISFYEKMQSDKGSIPDRFSAQQFSDYHSELNMSSLELGDSALYFCASSLRGAKDEQYFGPGTRLTVT.

This clone was detected once. V usage is TRBV6-1 and J usage is TRBJ1-1; no clear D. Germline CDR1 reads MNHNS; CDR2 reads SASEGT. The V gene lost 7 bases and the J gene lost 14 bases, with 17 bases spanning the gap. This CDR3 is 11 amino acids long. The CDR3 region has the DNA TGTGCCAGCACCGGACTACCCCTTTCGTTCTTT. Translated, it gives CASTGLPLSFF.

The chain couples TRBV19 to TRBJ2-7, with D tentatively TRBD2 (5 bases). Trimming stripped 6 bases from V and 4 bases from J, with 13 bases between. This CDR3 contains 13 residues. In germline, CDR1 is LNHDA, CDR2 SQIVND (reference sequence). The DNA for the CDR3 is TGTGCCAGTAGCCAGACGGGGATTTACGAGCAGTACTTC. The encoded protein is CASSQTGIYEQYF.

Concerning this clone itself: Other DNA sequences within the sample encode an identical CDR3. The CDR3 coding sequence is TGTGCCAGCAGCCCCAGGGGGAGCTACGAGCAGTACTTC. Its translation is CASSPRGSYEQYF. V is TRBV7-9 and J is TRBJ2-7, with TRBD1 matching over 7 bases. This CDR3 has 13 amino acids. After removal of 5 bases from V and 3 bases from J, the junction contained 4 bases not matched to a gene. Per the germline V gene, CDR1 is SEHNR and CDR2 is FQNEAQ (reference sequence).

V gene TRBV6-1 combines with J gene TRBJ1-5; D gene uncertain. This CDR3 has 13 residues. Between the trimmed V and J ends, which lost 6 bases and 0 bases, there was a span of 6 bases. The germline V gene encodes CDR1 MNHNS and CDR2 SASEGT. CDR3 region: CASRDTSNQPQHF. The CDR3 nucleotides are TGTGCCAGCAGAGACACTAGCAATCAGCCCCAGCATTTT.

This clone turned up a few times. In nucleotides, the CDR3 is TGCGCCAGCAGCTTGGAAGTCTCAAGGTCCGACGGCTTTGGCTACACCTTC. This gives the protein CASSLEVSRSDGFGYTF. The gene calls are TRBV5-1 and TRBJ1-2; D remains ambiguous. CDR3 length: 17 residues. CDR1 is SGHRS, CDR2 YFSETQ, per germline. V was trimmed by 0 bases and J by 7 bases, leaving 22 bases between them. The full variable domain, its missing parts supplied by reference TRBV5-1 and TRBJ1-2, is KAGVTQTPRYLIKTRGQQVTLSCSPISGHRSVSWYQQTPGQGLQFLFEYFSETQRNKGNFPGRFSGRQFSNSRSEMNVSTLELGDSALYLCASSLEVSRSDGFGYTFGSGTRLTVV.

The chain joins TRBV5-1 to TRBJ2-1, with D possibly matching TRBD2 (6 bases). Germline V gives CDR1 SGHRS, CDR2 YFSETQ. The CDR3 has 13 amino acids. Trimming removed 0 bases from V and 10 bases from J, with 11 bases in between. The CDR3 nucleotides are TGCGCCAGCAGCTTGGAGGCGGGATTCGAGCAGTTCTTC. Protein product: CASSLEAGFEQFF.

The rearrangement links TRBV9 to TRBJ2-1, with D uncertain. The CDR3 consists of 13 residues. Germline CDR1 and CDR2: SGDLS and YYNGEE. Trimming shortened V by 0 bases and J by 6 bases, and 7 bases separated the two germline ends. CDR3 residues: CASSVVRANEQFF. As DNA, the CDR3 is TGTGCCAGCAGCGTAGTTAGGGCCAATGAGCAGTTCTTC.

V and J are TRBV4-1 and TRBJ1-2; 8 bases are shared with TRBD1. The CDR3 consists of 16 residues. Trimming removed 1 base from V and 6 bases from J; junction bases left unmatched: 10. The germline V gene has CDR1 MGHRA and CDR2 YSYEKL. The CDR3 bases are TGCGCCAGCAGCCAAGCGTTAACAGGGGGGTTGCATGGCTACACCTTC. It translates to CASSQALTGGLHGYTF.